This T cell receptor (beta chain) was documented in a study of spatial heterogeneity in lung cancer. A distinct unique molecular identifier was carried by each TCR cDNA molecule. From the 5' RACE reads, TCRdb called clonotypes with MiXCR, one entry per CDR3 protein. The sample has around 23,000 distinct CDR3 sequences; about 4.5% are singletons. Study results and limitations: Blood contained ubiquitous expanded tumor TCRs more at resection than at follow-up.

The time point is: sample taken at primary tumor resection. Researchers sequenced whole RNA taken from tumor, nontumor lung or frozen PBMC without sorting. The CDR3 extends over 17 amino acids. The table lists this clonotype with many counts. Its antigen is still unknown. The sample here was PBMCs, taken at surgery. The chain has TRBV3-2 and TRBJ2-7; the D call in the table, TRBD1, was not verified against the DNA. TRBV3-2 constitutes a pseudogene. The TCR was taken from a male donor with early-stage non-small cell lung cancer. The CDR3 bases are TGTGCCAGCAGCCAAGCCCCCAGTGGCGGGCGAGCCTACGAGCAGTACTTC. It translates to CASSQAPSGGRAYEQYF.